This passage covers 5 T cell receptor beta chains from one sample sequenced in a study of CD8 T cells in ankylosing spondylitis. Each CDR3 protein is one row after TCRdb ran MiXCR on the 5' RACE reads. The sample has 200,000 or so distinct CDR3 sequences; roughly 18% are singletons. Sequenced: blood, either unsorted or a sorted T cell fraction (not recorded which). The receptors originated from a male donor under 30 with ankylosing spondylitis or in good health (not recorded which).

This clonotype was seen many times. CDR3: CSVRLGETQYF. CDR3 DNA sequence: TGCAGCGTTCGACTCGGGGAGACCCAGTACTTC. V usage is TRBV29-1 and J usage is TRBJ2-5; D not resolved. This CDR3 is built from 11 residues. Trimming took 5 bases from V and 5 from J, leaving 9 bases between them. Germline-derived CDR1 and CDR2 are SQVTM and ANQGSEA.

At least ten counts were recorded for this clonotype. The chain carries TRBV5-5 and TRBJ1-1; 7 nucleotides match TRBD1. J gave up 5 bases and V 5 bases, and 6 bases lay outside the gene matches. Germline V gene sequence: CDR1 SGHKS, CDR2 YYEKEE (reference sequence). The CDR3 runs to 13 residues. The chain's CDR3 is CASSSGGRTEAFF. The CDR3 nucleotides read TGTGCCAGCAGTTCAGGGGGGCGTACTGAAGCTTTCTTT.

This clonotype was observed at least ten times. The chain links TRBV4-1 to TRBJ2-1; D possibly corresponds to TRBD2 (10 bases). V was cut by 2 bases and J by 4 bases, with 27 bases left in between. Germline V gene data show CDR1 as MGHRA and CDR2 as YSYEKL. This CDR3 has 20 residues. CDR3 sequence: CASSQLPGQGKAGGYNEQFF. The CDR3 nucleotides read TGCGCCAGCAGCCAACTCCCGGGACAGGGAAAAGCGGGAGGGTACAATGAGCAGTTCTTC.

The table lists this clonotype with a count of one. This sequence joins TRBV29-1 and TRBJ1-1; D is uncertain. Germline V gene lookup returns CDR1 SQVTM and CDR2 ANQGSEA. This CDR3 is 14 amino acids long. V was pared by 6 bases and J by 5 bases, with 19 bases between. The CDR3: CSVTPGVARTEAFF. The CDR3 coding sequence is TGCAGCGTCACACCCGGGGTAGCACGAACTGAAGCTTTCTTT.

This clonotype was detected many times. The chain is built from TRBV12-3 or TRBV12-4 and TRBJ2-1; no clear D gene. Trimming took 3 bases from V and 6 from J, leaving 9 bases between them. This CDR3 has 13 amino acids. CDR3 nucleotide sequence: TGTGCCAGCAGTTTTGGCCTAGTCAATGAGCAGTTCTTC. Amino acids: CASSFGLVNEQFF.